The 15 T cell receptor beta chains below come from one sample, sequenced in a study of T-cell memory formation after mild COVID-19. TCRdb recomputed calls from the 5' RACE reads with MiXCR, one row per CDR3 protein. Counted here are 450,000 to 700,000 distinct CDR3 sequences, roughly 18% occurring once; the ten biggest clones make up around 11%. Sequencing was carried out using PBMCs or a T cell subset sorted from them (not recorded which). These receptors came from an adult woman who had mild COVID-19 (a few samples of this study predate the infection). Cell type and time point are not known.

The rearrangement links TRBV27 to TRBJ2-1, with TRBD1 matching 9 bases. J was trimmed by 8 bases and V by 6 bases; bases with no gene match: 11. CDR1 and CDR2 (germline): MNHEY, SMNVEV (reference sequence). CDR3 size: 15 residues. Here the CDR3 DNA reads TGTGCCAGCAGCCCCCCTGGGACAGGGCGGGATGAGCAGTTCTTC. It translates to CASSPPGTGRDEQFF.

This clonotype turned up a few times. V is TRBV15 and J is TRBJ2-5; D call uncertain. Trimming took off 0 bases at V and 7 bases at J, with 6 bases between the two ends. CDR1 is LNHNV and CDR2 is YYDKDF in the germline V gene (reference sequence). CDR3 length equals 12 residues. CDR3 amino acids: CATSRDIGTQYF. The CDR3 DNA reads as TGTGCCACCAGCAGAGATATCGGGACCCAGTACTTC.

This clonotype came up a few times. The chain has TRBV20-1 and TRBJ2-7; D remains ambiguous. The CDR3 has 11 residues. The V end was cut by 3 bases, the J end by 3 bases, with 6 bases between. CDR1 and CDR2 (germline): DFQATT, SNEGSKA (reference sequence). CDR3 bases: TGCAGTGCTAGCGTTATCTACGAGCAGTACTTC. It specifies CSASVIYEQYF.

This clonotype was observed a handful of times. This chain connects TRBV6-1 to TRBJ2-7; D might be TRBD1 (6 bases). The CDR3 loop spans 16 amino acids. Trimming shortened V by 5 bases and J by 0 bases, and 17 bases separated the two germline ends. Germline V lookup: CDR1 MNHNS, CDR2 SASEGT. This CDR3 is CASSPSFTGTSYEQYF. The DNA of the CDR3 is TGTGCCAGCAGTCCTAGCTTTACAGGGACCTCCTACGAGCAGTACTTC.

The chain carries TRBV6-2 or TRBV6-3 and TRBJ1-5, with TRBD1 as a possible D gene (6 bases). CDR1 MNHEY and CDR2 SVGEGT come from the germline V gene. Trimming left V 4 bases short and J 1 base short, with 14 bases between. This CDR3 has 16 amino acids. The CDR3, as DNA: TGTGCCAGCAGTTGGCCTACAGGGTTCAGCAATCAGCCCCAGCATTTT. Amino acids: CASSWPTGFSNQPQHF.

This clonotype was observed a handful of times. The chain uses TRBV19 and TRBJ2-1; TRBD2 agrees at 7 bases. This CDR3 has 11 amino acids. The V gene's germline CDR1 is LNHDA and CDR2 SQIVND (reference sequence). Trimming cost V 9 bases and J 10 bases; bases outside gene matches: 6. The CDR3 loop reads CASREEGEQFF. CDR3 nucleotides: TGTGCCAGCCGGGAGGAGGGAGAGCAGTTCTTC.

The V call is TRBV7-3, the J call TRBJ2-3; TRBD1 is a possible D gene (5 bases). The CDR3 runs to 15 residues. Germline loops: CDR1 SGHTA, CDR2 FQGTGA. Between the trimmed V and J ends, which lost 5 bases and 0 bases, there was a span of 12 bases. CDR3 loop: CASSNNRLSTDTQYF. The CDR3 DNA is TGTGCCAGCAGCAATAACAGGCTTAGCACAGATACGCAGTATTTT.

This chain uses TRBV2 with TRBJ1-4; 9 bases are shared with TRBD1. Per germline, CDR1 SNHLY and CDR2 FYNNEI. Trimming cost V 9 bases and J 8 bases; bases outside gene matches: 10. CDR3 length: 14 residues. Here the CDR3 DNA reads TGTGCCAGTGGGGCCGGGACAGGGCGGGAAAAACTGTTTTTT. It is translated as CASGAGTGREKLFF. Full variable domain (outside the CDR3, taken from reference TRBV2 and TRBJ1-4): EPEVTQTPSHQVTQMGQEVILRCVPISNHLYFYWYRQILGQKVEFLVSFYNNEISEKSEIFDDQFSVERPDGSNFTLKIRSTKLEDSAMYFCASGAGTGREKLFFGSGTQLSVL.

The rearrangement uses TRBV6-5 and TRBJ2-2; D possibly corresponds to TRBD2 (5 bases). Trimming stripped 7 bases from V and 1 base from J, with 10 bases between. The CDR3 runs to 14 residues. Germline V lookup: CDR1 MNHEY, CDR2 SVGAGI. CDR3 DNA sequence: TGTGCCAGCACAGTGGGAGAGAACACCGGGGAGCTGTTTTTT. As protein: CASTVGENTGELFF.

The genes are TRBV20-1 and TRBJ2-1; 10 nucleotides agree with TRBD1. Germline V gene sequence: CDR1 DFQATT, CDR2 SNEGSKA (reference sequence). V gave up 3 bases and J gave up 5 bases; unmatched junction bases: 4. This CDR3 contains 14 residues. The CDR3 sequence: CSARTGGAHNEQFF. Here the CDR3 DNA reads TGCAGTGCTAGGACAGGGGGCGCCCACAATGAGCAGTTCTTC.

This clonotype appeared a few times. CDR3 in amino acids: CASGSNRGNTGELFF. The CDR3, as DNA: TGTGCCAGCGGATCCAACAGGGGAAACACCGGGGAGCTGTTTTTT. This chain links TRBV12-3 or TRBV12-4 with TRBJ2-2; TRBD1 agrees at 7 bases. The CDR3 has 15 residues. V lost 8 bases to trimming and J lost 2 bases; unmatched junction nucleotides: 8.

This clonotype has just a few counts. CDR3 in DNA: TGTGCCAGCAGCTTAACAGGGGAGACAGGGACTGAAGCTTTCTTT. It codes for CASSLTGETGTEAFF. This chain connects TRBV7-3 to TRBJ1-1, with 7 bases that match TRBD1. Germline CDR1 is SGHTA and CDR2 is FQGTGA. The CDR3 runs 15 residues. V dropped 0 bases and J dropped 5; count of bases not matched to a gene: 6. Supplemented by reference TRBV7-3 and TRBJ1-1, the full variable domain reads GAGVSQTPSNKVTEKGKYVELRCDPISGHTALYWYRQSLGQGPEFLIYFQGTGAADDSGLPNDRFFAVRPEGSVSTLKIQRTERGDSAVYLCASSLTGETGTEAFFGQGTRLTVV.

This clonotype has a handful of counts. The chain employs TRBV29-1 and TRBJ2-1; possibly TRBD1 for D (7 bases). Germline V lookup: CDR1 SQVTM, CDR2 ANQGSEA. The CDR3 extends over 13 amino acids. With 3 bases removed from V and 2 bases from J, the gap between germline ends came to 8 bases. CDR3 sequence: CSVDRGAYNEQFF. The CDR3 DNA is TGCAGCGTTGACAGGGGGGCCTACAATGAGCAGTTCTTC.

A word on this clonotype: Given a much more abundant clone one base away, this may be a read error. CDR3 in amino acids: CASSRTHYEQYF. The DNA of the CDR3 is TGTGCCAGCAGCCGGACCCACTACGAGCAGTACTTC. This sequence joins TRBV7-2 and TRBJ2-7; D is uncertain. Per germline, CDR1 SGHTA and CDR2 FQGNSA. The CDR3 loop spans 12 amino acids. Trimming left V 5 bases short and J 3 bases short, with 8 bases between.

This clonotype showed up just a few times. The chain uses TRBV21-1 and TRBJ1-5; the D call of TRBD1 is as the table states it, not checked on the DNA. TRBV21-1 is a pseudogene locus. The CDR3 has 12 residues. This chain's CDR3 is CASSKLSQPQHF. The DNA for the CDR3 is TGTGCCAGCAGCAAATTGTCCCAGCCCCAGCATTTT.